This is a list of T cell receptor beta chains from one sample in a study of identical twins. TCRdb reanalysed the 5' RACE reads using MiXCR and keeps one entry per CDR3 protein. Found here are hundreds of thousands of distinct CDR3 sequences, around 8.6% of them singletons; the top ten hold 0.75% to 1%. These same records also appear under a second study, on yellow fever vaccine responses in identical twins.

Sequenced material: PBMCs. Receptor source: a woman younger than 35 in good health. The conserved cysteine and the conserved F or W are not part of the CDR3 here. Fields, in order: V gene, J gene, CDR3 protein.

V gene: TRBV5-5
J gene: TRBJ2-7
CDR3 protein: ASSLLSGGYEQY

V gene: TRBV15
J gene: TRBJ2-5
CDR3 protein: ATSSPGTGKETQY

V gene: TRBV10-3
J gene: TRBJ2-7
CDR3 protein: AIRPGQPPYEQY

V gene: TRBV29-1
J gene: TRBJ1-5
CDR3 protein: SVGRQGDQPQH

V gene: TRBV20-1
J gene: TRBJ2-7
CDR3 protein: SARAPPDRTSYEQY

V gene: TRBV7-2
J gene: TRBJ2-1
CDR3 protein: ASSLPSLGHEQF

V gene: TRBV15
J gene: TRBJ2-5
CDR3 protein: ATSSLMRGQETQY

V gene: TRBV4-3
J gene: TRBJ2-2
CDR3 protein: ASSQDRSQANTGELF

V gene: TRBV20-1
J gene: TRBJ2-3
CDR3 protein: RTGTTDTQY

V gene: TRBV12-3/TRBV12-4
J gene: TRBJ1-6
CDR3 protein: ASRTGGNSPLH

V gene: TRBV4-3
J gene: TRBJ2-7
CDR3 protein: ASSQETGTVFHEQY

V gene: TRBV18
J gene: TRBJ1-6
CDR3 protein: ASSPWEDSPLH

V gene: TRBV29-1
J gene: TRBJ2-4
CDR3 protein: SVRTSGGAKNIQY

V gene: TRBV7-2
J gene: TRBJ1-1
CDR3 protein: ASSLMPGGRTEAF

V gene: TRBV11-2
J gene: TRBJ2-3
CDR3 protein: ASSLSGRKTDTQY

V gene: TRBV14
J gene: TRBJ1-1
CDR3 protein: ASSQWEDTEAF

V gene: TRBV6-5
J gene: TRBJ2-7
CDR3 protein: ASSYSGEQY

V gene: TRBV20-1
J gene: TRBJ2-2
CDR3 protein: SARPTPGTSGDTGELF

V gene: TRBV29-1
J gene: TRBJ2-1
CDR3 protein: SDVGLGYNEQF

V gene: TRBV7-9
J gene: TRBJ2-7
CDR3 protein: ASSLRPYEQY

V gene: TRBV20-1
J gene: TRBJ2-3
CDR3 protein: SARAVSGTDTQY

V gene: TRBV7-3
J gene: TRBJ2-1
CDR3 protein: ASSGGLAGGYYNEQF

V gene: TRBV24-1
J gene: TRBJ1-4
CDR3 protein: ATSDPGQGEKLF

V gene: TRBV12-3/TRBV12-4
J gene: TRBJ2-7
CDR3 protein: ASRTSSYEQY

V gene: TRBV12-3/TRBV12-4
J gene: TRBJ2-3
CDR3 protein: ASMRGTDTQY

V gene: TRBV25-1
J gene: TRBJ1-1
CDR3 protein: ASSPAEGTEAF

V gene: TRBV12-3/TRBV12-4
J gene: TRBJ2-5
CDR3 protein: ASSLVGTVRWETQY

V gene: TRBV28
J gene: TRBJ2-7
CDR3 protein: ASSSSIRARAYEQY

V gene: TRBV6-9
J gene: TRBJ1-5
CDR3 protein: ASSYGGGGSQPQH

V gene: TRBV14
J gene: TRBJ2-1
CDR3 protein: ASSQFSGGHDNEQF

V gene: TRBV28
J gene: TRBJ1-1
CDR3 protein: ASKVNRGLNTEAF

V gene: TRBV5-6
J gene: TRBJ1-2
CDR3 protein: ASSRDRGEGGYT

V gene: TRBV7-9
J gene: TRBJ1-5
CDR3 protein: ASSLGGERQPQH

V gene: TRBV10-3
J gene: TRBJ2-3
CDR3 protein: AISELAGATSTDTQY

V gene: TRBV20-1
J gene: TRBJ2-2
CDR3 protein: SARGPNTGELF

V gene: TRBV20-1
J gene: TRBJ2-3
CDR3 protein: SAGGAQREFYTDTQY

V gene: TRBV27
J gene: TRBJ2-5
CDR3 protein: ASSLRTGGWWETQY

V gene: TRBV20-1
J gene: TRBJ2-7
CDR3 protein: SARGELGTGLN

V gene: TRBV5-6
J gene: TRBJ1-1
CDR3 protein: ASRTGQLNTEAF

V gene: TRBV6-6
J gene: TRBJ2-7
CDR3 protein: ASRLQGAYEQY

V gene: TRBV27
J gene: TRBJ2-2
CDR3 protein: ASSSGTSGRAVAGELF

V gene: TRBV5-1
J gene: TRBJ1-5
CDR3 protein: ASSLVPGSFNQPQH

V gene: TRBV7-6
J gene: TRBJ2-1
CDR3 protein: ASSSPSSRGEQF

V gene: TRBV9
J gene: TRBJ2-7
CDR3 protein: ASSAGGGKLYEQY

V gene: TRBV20-1
J gene: TRBJ2-3
CDR3 protein: SAGVGRGTDTQY

V gene: TRBV6-2/TRBV6-3
J gene: TRBJ2-5
CDR3 protein: ASSRLAGEGETEY

V gene: TRBV30
J gene: TRBJ2-2
CDR3 protein: AWSGSRGTGELF